What follows describes a single T cell receptor (beta chain). Which antigen it targets is not known. Qualities for individual bases were not recorded, and no much larger clone is one base off. Trimming takes 0 bases off V and 4 bases off J; junction bases not matched to a gene: 2. The CDR1 and CDR2 encoded by the germline V gene (reference sequence) are MNHNY and SVGAGI. Spanning cysteine to phenylalanine, the CDR3 consists of 14 amino acids. Left in the record is the CDR3 DNA by itself, 42 bases read in frame from the first base. The data were taken from a study of OX40 agonist ivuxolimab in advanced cancers. In terms of the full investigation: Ivuxolimab, which targeted the costimulatory receptor OX40 (CD134), was an agonistic, fully human IgG2 monoclonal antibody. Partial responses were achieved by three dose-escalation patients, of whom one had hepatocellular carcinoma and two had cutaneous melanoma. In the dose-escalation cohort, 70% to 85% of patients were male, and the mean age was approximately 64 years, with a range of about 23 to 80. Peripheral TCRbeta sequencing aimed to test whether ivuxolimab altered TCR sequence diversity and caused clonal T-cell expansion. Patients were allowed to have had prior anti-PD-1, anti-PD-L1 or anti-CTLA-4 therapy, and more than 35% of the dose-escalation patients had been treated with checkpoint inhibitors. Intravenous ivuxolimab was administered to patients every 2 weeks at six dose levels: 0.01, 0.1, 0.3, 1.5, 3 and 10 mg/kg. The paper describes the monotherapy dose-escalation part (N ≈ 52 patients) of the phase I trial of ivuxolimab. Of the roughly 52 dose-escalation patients, hepatocellular carcinoma was present in about 20, melanoma in about 15, renal cell carcinoma in 9 and head and neck cancer in 9.

The full study reports these points: In the 0.1-3.0 mg/kg groups, partial responders had among the lowest normalized peripheral clonal expansion, particularly in CD8+ T cells. Low levels of normalized T-cell clonal expansion were also seen in some patients who did not respond. Antigen specificity was not determined for the clonally expanded peripheral T cells. At doses from 0.1 to 3.0 mg/kg, clonal expansion was seen in both CD4+ and CD8+ blood T cells between baseline and week 6. On average, CD8+ T cells showed more expanded clones than CD4+ T cells after ivuxolimab.

Patients with a history of autoimmune disease or receiving systemic immunosuppression were excluded from the trial. Peripheral blood for TCR sequencing was collected from all dose cohorts at baseline, on cycle 4 day 1, and on cycle 7 day 1. The samples were drawn from a first-in-human, open-label, multicenter phase I dose-escalation trial of ivuxolimab. The trial enrolled adults with locally advanced or metastatic head and neck squamous cell, hepatocellular, melanoma or renal cell carcinoma. CD4+ and CD8+ T cells were sorted separately from peripheral blood before TCR sequencing. For sequencing of the TCRbeta CDR3 region, genomic DNA was extracted from the sorted cells. TCRbeta CDR3 regions were sequenced using the immunoSEQ Assay. TCRdb stores this immuneACCESS table with in-frame sequences only. Part of the clones is absent; in the studies checked, under half of the shortfall reflects unresolved V genes, and no reason is known for the rest. This sample has 90,000 to 100,000 clones in its table, and 75% to 90% of those were observed once. In total, the top ten clones hold around 0.82% of the sample.

Specimen: CD4+ or CD8+ T cells sorted from blood, collected in a trial of the OX40 agonist ivuxolimab. The receptor was isolated from an adult with an advanced solid tumor such as melanoma, head and neck, liver or kidney cancer. The receptor chain draws on TRBV6-6 and TRBJ2-5; a stretch of 7 junction bases matches TRBD2. The CDR3 protein is CASSYSGGRETQYF. The nucleotides are TGTGCCAGCAGTTACTCGGGGGGGAGAGAGACCCAGTACTTC.